This passage covers 32 T cell receptor beta chains from one sample sequenced in a study of CXCR3-negative and CXCR3-positive naive CD8 T cells. Study conclusions and caveats: Hydrophobicity was higher for TRB CDR3s found in CXCR3-positive naive cells than in CXCR3-negative naive cells.

The study made its TRB cDNA libraries by 5' RACE, adding UMI labels. Reanalyzing the 5' RACE reads, TCRdb keeps one entry per CDR3 protein, without DNA. There are fewer than 140,000 distinct CDR3 sequences in the sample, with more than 0.3% held by the top ten. These receptors' antigens are unknown. The source material was naive CXCR3+ CD8+ T cells from blood. Sample subset: CD45RO-CCR7+CD27+CD95- naive CD8+ T cells expressing CXCR3 (TNR3+). The receptors originated from a human donor in good health. Some clones in this sample may be carry-over from other donors' samples.

The V gene is TRBV4-2, the J gene TRBJ1-1. The CDR3 totals 15 residues. Germline V gene sequence: CDR1 LGHNA, CDR2 YNFKEQ. CDR3 region: CASSQVSSSNTEAFF.

The rearrangement uses TRBV5-4 and TRBJ2-1; the D call of TRBD2 rests on TCRdb alone, since no DNA is present to check it. CDR1 SGHNT and CDR2 YYREEE come from the germline V gene (reference sequence). The CDR3 has 13 amino acids. The CDR3 is CASSSVASDEQFF.

The chain uses TRBV6-1 and TRBJ1-2; without DNA, the TCRdb call of TRBD1 cannot be checked. Germline-derived CDR1 and CDR2 are MNHNS and SASEGT. The CDR3 contains 15 residues. CDR3 sequence: CASRIGQGPTYGYTF.

V gene TRBV10-2 combines with J gene TRBJ2-1. CDR1 and CDR2 from the germline V gene are WSHSY and SAAADI. The length of the CDR3 is 12 residues. CDR3 in amino acids: CASSVTGNEQFF.

This chain joins TRBV7-9 and TRBJ2-7; TCRdb indicates TRBD2, and absent DNA this call remains unverified. Germline-derived CDR1 and CDR2 are SEHNR and FQNEAQ (reference sequence). The CDR3 totals 14 residues. The CDR3 is CASTQVGRETEQYF.

CDR3 in amino acids: CSVEGGDRSTDTQYF. The chain uses TRBV29-1 and TRBJ2-3; TCRdb gives TRBD1 as the D gene, but with no DNA this cannot be confirmed. This CDR3 spans 15 amino acids. Germline V gene sequence: CDR1 SQVTM, CDR2 ANQGSEA.

The chain links TRBV28 to TRBJ2-3; TCRdb picks TRBD1, but there is no DNA to check that call. CDR1 and CDR2 (germline): MDHEN, SYDVKM. The CDR3 is made up of 15 amino acids. CDR3 sequence reads: CASSLPDREPDTQYF.

This chain connects TRBV7-9 to TRBJ1-2; with no DNA, the TCRdb D assignment of TRBD1 cannot be verified. This CDR3 is built from 12 residues. Germline loops: CDR1 SEHNR, CDR2 FQNEAQ (reference sequence). CDR3: CASSAPGNGYTF.

This sequence joins TRBV29-1 and TRBJ2-7; TCRdb lists TRBD2, though no DNA is available to test this call. This CDR3 has 14 amino acids. CDR1 SQVTM and CDR2 ANQGSEA come from the germline V gene. The CDR3 here is CSVEVTGAGYEQYF.

The chain uses TRBV5-6 and TRBJ2-7. The CDR3 runs to 12 residues. Germline loops: CDR1 SGHDT, CDR2 YYEEEE. CDR3 protein: CASSLGYGEQYF.

The V and J genes are TRBV7-9 and TRBJ2-1; TCRdb's D call of TRBD1 is untestable without DNA. The CDR3 spans 13 residues. Germline values: CDR1 SEHNR, CDR2 FQNEAQ (reference sequence). The CDR3 region is CASKGESYNEQFF.

This rearrangement joins TRBV7-9 to TRBJ2-3; the TCRdb call, TRBD1, lacks DNA for checking. This CDR3 has 19 residues. CDR1 and CDR2 (germline): SEHNR, FQNEAQ (reference sequence). The CDR3 loop is CASSPIRASSGAGTDTQYF.

The rearrangement uses TRBV4-1 and TRBJ2-7. Germline V gene lookup returns CDR1 MGHRA and CDR2 YSYEKL. The CDR3 sequence is 14 residues long. CDR3 residues: CASSQETVRDEQYF.

The J gene is TRBJ1-1, the V gene TRBV6-5; TCRdb picks TRBD1, but there is no DNA to check that call. This CDR3 contains 14 residues. Germline lookup yields CDR1 MNHEY and CDR2 SVGAGI. CDR3 sequence reads: CASSHRGGNTEAFF.

The V and J genes are TRBV7-3 and TRBJ2-7; without DNA, the TCRdb call of TRBD1 cannot be checked. The CDR3 is 15 residues long. Per the germline V gene, CDR1 is SGHTA and CDR2 is FQGTGA. This CDR3 reads CASSPDGTQTYEQYF.

This rearrangement joins TRBV4-3 to TRBJ2-7. This CDR3 comprises 14 residues. The germline V gene has CDR1 LGHNA and CDR2 YSLEER. The CDR3 here is CASSQSIEGYEQYF.

V is TRBV20-1 and J is TRBJ2-1; TCRdb reports TRBD2, a call that lacks DNA to check it against. Germline CDR1 reads DFQATT; CDR2 reads SNEGSKA (reference sequence). The CDR3 runs to 15 residues. CDR3 sequence: CSAYGGAGFYNEQFF.

The chain uses TRBV19 and TRBJ2-7; absent DNA, TCRdb's TRBD2 call cannot be checked. This CDR3 has 14 amino acids. Germline loops: CDR1 LNHDA, CDR2 SQIVND (reference sequence). The CDR3 protein is CASSIEALAYEQYF.

This rearrangement joins TRBV13 to TRBJ2-3; TCRdb designates TRBD1, a call that cannot be tested without DNA. This CDR3 contains 15 residues. From germline, CDR1 is PRHDT and CDR2 FYEKMQ (reference sequence). The CDR3 sequence: CASSPRDTYTDTQYF.

The V call is TRBV6-6, the J call TRBJ1-1; without DNA, the TCRdb call of TRBD1 cannot be checked. Germline-derived CDR1 and CDR2 are MNHNY and SVGAGI (reference sequence). There are 16 residues in the CDR3. CDR3 protein: CASKTGALKMNTEAFF.

This chain joins TRBV5-5 and TRBJ2-7; TCRdb returns TRBD1, unconfirmable since there is no DNA. Per germline, CDR1 SGHKS and CDR2 YYEKEE (reference sequence). CDR3 length equals 17 residues. The CDR3 loop reads CASSLNPGQNRGDEQYF.

V is TRBV9 and J is TRBJ2-2; TCRdb calls TRBD1, which cannot be checked without DNA. This CDR3 is built from 15 residues. Germline V gene lookup returns CDR1 SGDLS and CDR2 YYNGEE. CDR3 sequence: CASSEGQGYTGELFF.

The chain couples TRBV20-1 to TRBJ2-7; TCRdb indicates TRBD1, and absent DNA this call remains unverified. The CDR3 is made up of 14 amino acids. CDR1 and CDR2 from the germline V gene are DFQATT and SNEGSKA (reference sequence). The CDR3 sequence is CSARAWGGIYEQYF.

J is TRBJ2-5 and V is TRBV9; lacking DNA, the TRBD2 call made by TCRdb goes unchecked. In germline, CDR1 is SGDLS, CDR2 YYNGEE. The CDR3 sequence is 14 residues long. The CDR3 sequence: CASSGTSGEKTQYF.

The rearrangement uses TRBV7-9 and TRBJ1-5; TCRdb outputs TRBD1, but without DNA this stays unchecked. The CDR3 runs to 14 residues. Germline V gene sequence: CDR1 SEHNR, CDR2 FQNEAQ (reference sequence). The CDR3 spells CASSWGGSNQPQHF.

The V gene is TRBV5-6, the J gene TRBJ1-1. This CDR3 is 12 amino acids long. The V gene's germline CDR1 is SGHDT and CDR2 YYEEEE. CDR3 loop: CASSFGDTEAFF.

This chain joins TRBV28 and TRBJ1-1. Germline CDR1 reads MDHEN; CDR2 reads SYDVKM. This CDR3 comprises 13 residues. CDR3 sequence: CASSIGLLTDAFF.

This chain joins TRBV4-1 and TRBJ2-2; the D gene TCRdb calls, TRBD1, cannot be checked with no DNA. There are 15 residues in the CDR3. Germline V gives CDR1 MGHRA, CDR2 YSYEKL. The CDR3 loop is CASSQEGRVTGELFF.

The chain employs TRBV5-4 and TRBJ2-1; TCRdb designates TRBD2, a call that cannot be tested without DNA. CDR3 length equals 15 residues. Germline V CDR1 and CDR2: SGHNT, YYREEE (reference sequence). The CDR3 spells CASSEFAGEFNEQFF.

This sequence joins TRBV7-3 and TRBJ2-1; TCRdb designates TRBD2, a call that cannot be tested without DNA. CDR3 length: 15 amino acids. Germline CDR1 and CDR2: SGHTA and FQGTGA. The CDR3: CASSSGLAGFNEQFF.

The chain has TRBV6-5 and TRBJ1-1. Germline loops: CDR1 MNHEY, CDR2 SVGAGI. The CDR3 loop spans 14 amino acids. The CDR3 protein is CASSYLDLNTEAFF.

V is TRBV20-1 and J is TRBJ2-7. There are 13 residues in the CDR3. Germline V lookup: CDR1 DFQATT, CDR2 SNEGSKA (reference sequence). CDR3 protein: CSARLISSYEQYF.